The source of this T cell receptor (beta chain) is a study of metastatic and nonmetastatic thyroid tumors. The overall study: The comparison covered peripheral blood and tumor or nodule tissue in malignant and benign thyroid patients.

Each patient went into thyroid surgery without having received any treatment. Via MiXCR, TCRdb re-called the PCR reads. The sample records tens of thousands of clones, roughly 20% being singletons. This clone was seen many times. This may be a read error, as it is one base from a much larger clone. Other nucleotide sequences in the sample specify the same CDR3. Germline values: CDR1 LGHDT, CDR2 YNNKEL (reference sequence). The CDR3 totals 17 residues. Trimming removed 4 bases from V and 6 bases from J, with 21 bases in between. The chain couples TRBV3-1 to TRBJ2-2, with a possible D match to TRBD2 (7 bases). Sequencing used blood. The clonotype was recovered from a female donor with papillary thyroid cancer or a benign thyroid nodule (not recorded which). Some clones in this sample may be carry-over from other donors' samples. The CDR3 loop reads CASSPTFGGAGSGELFF. The CDR3 nucleotides read TGTGCCAGCAGCCCTACCTTTGGGGGGGCGGGATCCGGGGAGCTGTTTTTT.